A single sample gave rise to the 15 T cell receptor beta chains below, sequenced in a study of spatial heterogeneity in lung cancer. Study conclusions and caveats: Higher tumor mutation counts went along with higher counts of expanded intratumoral alpha and beta TCRs.

What these receptors recognize is not known. Time point given: sample taken at primary tumor resection. MiXCR, applied by TCRdb to the 5' RACE reads, yields one record per CDR3 protein. The sample yields roughly 7,800 distinct CDR3 sequences, about 9.9% seen once. This material consisted of lung tumor tissue, taken at surgery. These receptor sequences come from a male donor with early-stage non-small cell lung cancer.

This clonotype was counted at least ten times. V and J are TRBV5-1 and TRBJ2-3; D may correspond to TRBD1 or TRBD2 (5 bases each). The germline V and J ends were trimmed by 4 bases and 7 bases, with 10 bases remaining between them. The length of the CDR3 is 12 residues. Germline V lookup: CDR1 SGHRS, CDR2 YFSETQ. The CDR3 region is CASSLGEYTQYF. CDR3 sequence (DNA): TGCGCCAGCAGCCTGGGGGAGTATACGCAGTATTTT.

By share of the sample, this clonotype is medium-sized. CDR3 in amino acids: CASSQGAGPGTEAFF. The CDR3 coding sequence is TGTGCCAGCAGCCAAGGGGCGGGGCCGGGCACTGAAGCTTTCTTT. The V call is TRBV3-1, the J call TRBJ1-1, with D perhaps TRBD1 (5 bases). Deletions cut 1 base from V and 4 bases from J, with 13 bases between. CDR3 size: 15 residues. The germline gives CDR1 LGHDT, CDR2 YNNKEL (reference sequence).

As to this clonotype: The germline gene is not matched at one end of the junction; a read error may be the cause. The chain has TRBV12-3 or TRBV12-4 and TRBJ1-5; D remains ambiguous. CDR3 length equals 13 residues. CDR3 DNA: TGTGCCAGCGGTTTAGTAAGGGATCAGCCCCAGCATTTT. Residues: CASGLVRDQPQHF.

The chain uses TRBV3-1 and TRBJ2-2; no reliable D call. CDR1 and CDR2 from the germline V gene are LGHDT and YNNKEL (reference sequence). This CDR3 has 15 amino acids. The V gene lost 1 base and the J gene lost 6 bases, with 12 bases spanning the gap. The CDR3 here is CASSQGSRGPGELFF. The CDR3, as DNA: TGTGCCAGCAGCCAAGGGTCCCGAGGTCCCGGGGAGCTGTTTTTT.

The rearrangement links TRBV12-3 or TRBV12-4 to TRBJ2-5; 7 positions agree with TRBD2. The CDR3 consists of 13 residues. V shed 8 bases, J shed 5 bases, and the junction held 8 bases outside the gene matches. The CDR3 loop reads CASGGLPHETQYF. The CDR3 DNA is TGTGCCAGCGGGGGACTACCGCACGAGACCCAGTACTTC.

This clonotype was observed many times. The V call is TRBV6-5, the J call TRBJ1-2; tentative D call: TRBD1 (6 bases). Per germline, CDR1 MNHEY and CDR2 SVGAGI. Trimming removed 0 bases at V and 8 bases at J, with 13 bases between. CDR3 length equals 14 residues. CDR3 sequence reads: CASSYSNRVGGYTF. In DNA, the CDR3 is TGTGCCAGCAGTTACTCGAACAGGGTAGGGGGCTACACCTTC.

The J gene is TRBJ1-1, the V gene TRBV20-1; the match to TRBD1 covers 8 bases. From germline, CDR1 is DFQATT and CDR2 SNEGSKA (reference sequence). After removal of 6 bases from V and 5 bases from J, the junction contained 8 bases not matched to a gene. The CDR3 is 13 amino acids. The CDR3: CSAAQGALTEAFF. CDR3 DNA: TGCAGTGCCGCTCAGGGGGCGTTGACTGAAGCTTTCTTT.

This clonotype was seen more than once but under ten times. The chain couples TRBV5-1 to TRBJ2-7, with D possibly TRBD1 on 6 matching bases. Trimming left V 2 bases short and J 5 bases short, with 23 bases between. CDR3 length: 17 residues. Germline CDR1 is SGHRS and CDR2 is YFSETQ. Here the CDR3 reads CASSLAIPGQSANEQYF. In DNA form, the CDR3 reads TGCGCCAGCAGCTTAGCAATTCCGGGACAAAGCGCCAACGAGCAGTACTTC.

Relative to its sample, this clonotype is medium-sized. The rearrangement joins TRBV2 to TRBJ1-5; D not certain. Looked up from germline, CDR1 is SNHLY and CDR2 is FYNNEI. This CDR3 is 12 amino acids long. V was trimmed by 6 bases and J by 8 bases, leaving 11 bases between them. The CDR3 DNA reads as TGTGCCAGCAGGATTTCATATGAGCCCCAGCATTTT. Translation: CASRISYEPQHF.

This clonotype was seen many times. Germline is not matched at one junction end, which may reflect a read error. The chain carries TRBV7-7 and TRBJ1-3, with D perhaps TRBD1 (5 bases). The length of the CDR3 is 14 residues. Germline-derived CDR1 and CDR2 are SSHAT and FNYEAQ (reference sequence). CDR3 protein: CASSLASQGSTIYF. CDR3 DNA sequence: TGTGCTAGCAGCTTAGCTTCGCAGGGAAGCACCATATATTTT.

This clonotype has more than one count but fewer than ten. The CDR3 sequence is CASSQEGAGAQETQYF. CDR3 nucleotides: TGTGCCAGCAGCCAAGAAGGAGCGGGGGCCCAAGAGACCCAGTACTTC. The rearrangement joins TRBV4-2 to TRBJ2-5, with TRBD2 identical over 8 bases. Germline-derived CDR1 and CDR2 are LGHNA and YNFKEQ. CDR3 length equals 16 residues. V dropped 0 bases and J dropped 1; count of bases not matched to a gene: 4.

This clonotype was observed at least ten times. The chain combines TRBV7-3 with TRBJ2-5; 10 bases match TRBD1. Germline loops: CDR1 SGHTA, CDR2 FQGTGA. The CDR3 length is 15 residues. V shed 6 bases and J 1 base; nucleotides not matched to a gene: 5. The CDR3 DNA follows: TGTGCCAGCAGTATGGGGACAGGGGTCCAAGAGACCCAGTACTTC. Translating it yields CASSMGTGVQETQYF. The whole variable domain, remainder taken from reference TRBV7-3 and TRBJ2-5, is GAGVSQTPSNKVTEKGKYVELRCDPISGHTALYWYRQSLGQGPEFLIYFQGTGAADDSGLPNDRFFAVRPEGSVSTLKIQRTERGDSAVYLCASSMGTGVQETQYFGPGTRLLVL.

This clonotype was observed at least ten times. V gene TRBV23-1 combines with J gene TRBJ2-5; D is unclear. TRBV23-1 is labeled an ORF, and its function is uncertain. V lost 3 bases and J 7 bases, leaving 18 bases between the germline ends. This CDR3 is 15 amino acids long. The CDR3 loop reads CASSHTFRKLVTQYF. The DNA of the CDR3 is TGCGCCAGCAGTCATACTTTCCGTAAGCTCGTGACCCAGTACTTC.

The J gene is TRBJ1-2, the V gene TRBV7-2; D unclear. Germline V gene data show CDR1 as SGHTA and CDR2 as FQGNSA. The CDR3 is 16 residues long. Trimming pared 1 base from V and 5 bases from J, leaving 17 bases between. CDR3 DNA sequence: TGTGCCAGCAGCTTAGGATCTTCGGCACCCATTTATGGCTACACCTTC. This encodes CASSLGSSAPIYGYTF.

This clonotype was detected a few times. The CDR3 is CASSLWDSNYGYTF. CDR3 coding DNA: TGTGCCAGCAGCTTATGGGATTCTAACTATGGCTACACCTTC. The rearrangement links TRBV7-2 to TRBJ1-2; no clear D gene. This CDR3 is 14 amino acids long. Germline-derived CDR1 and CDR2 are SGHTA and FQGNSA. Trimming removed 2 bases at V and 0 bases at J, with 7 bases between.